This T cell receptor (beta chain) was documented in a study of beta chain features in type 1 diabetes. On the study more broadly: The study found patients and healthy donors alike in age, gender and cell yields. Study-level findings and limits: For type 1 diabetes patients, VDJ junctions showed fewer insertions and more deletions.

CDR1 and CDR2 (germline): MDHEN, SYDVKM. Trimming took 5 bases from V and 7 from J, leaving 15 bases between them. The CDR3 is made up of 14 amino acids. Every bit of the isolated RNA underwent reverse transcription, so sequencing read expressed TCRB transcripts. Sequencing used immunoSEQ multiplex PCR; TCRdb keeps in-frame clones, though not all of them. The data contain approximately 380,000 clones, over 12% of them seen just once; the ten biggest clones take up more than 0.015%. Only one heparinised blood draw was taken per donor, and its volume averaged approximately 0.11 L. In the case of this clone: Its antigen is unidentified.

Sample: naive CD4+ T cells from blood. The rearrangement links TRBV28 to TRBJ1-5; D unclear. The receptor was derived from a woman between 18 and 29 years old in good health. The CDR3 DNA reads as TGTGCCAGCAGTAACGGGGTCTCCGGACAGCCCCAGCATTTT. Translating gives CASSNGVSGQPQHF.